The present T cell receptor (beta chain) was sequenced within a study of cytomegalovirus exposure and HLA in healthy donors. The study, taken as a whole, reports: Roughly uniform sequencing depth across donors was assumed, possibly incorrectly. For most TCR beta V segments, an earlier analysis put the productive rate at about 87% or about 30% of the time.

The ends were cut back, 2 bases at V and 2 bases at J, with 4 bases in the middle. The germline V gene encodes CDR1 MNHNY and CDR2 SVGAGI (reference sequence). This CDR3 is built from 12 residues. This clone has a single count. Its target is not known. The PCR contained 60 Vbeta and 13 Jbeta primers. Using immunoSEQ multiplex PCR, the repertoire was profiled, and TCRdb retains in-frame clones only, with some absent. Of some 200,000 clones listed, approximately 70% are singletons. This receptor was identified in a man aged 40-55 years in good health and CMV-seropositive. Input material: PBMCs. J is TRBJ2-7 and V is TRBV6-6; D not certain. The DNA for the CDR3 is TGTGCCAGCAGTTACGGCACCTACGAGCAGTACTTC. Protein: CASSYGTYEQYF.